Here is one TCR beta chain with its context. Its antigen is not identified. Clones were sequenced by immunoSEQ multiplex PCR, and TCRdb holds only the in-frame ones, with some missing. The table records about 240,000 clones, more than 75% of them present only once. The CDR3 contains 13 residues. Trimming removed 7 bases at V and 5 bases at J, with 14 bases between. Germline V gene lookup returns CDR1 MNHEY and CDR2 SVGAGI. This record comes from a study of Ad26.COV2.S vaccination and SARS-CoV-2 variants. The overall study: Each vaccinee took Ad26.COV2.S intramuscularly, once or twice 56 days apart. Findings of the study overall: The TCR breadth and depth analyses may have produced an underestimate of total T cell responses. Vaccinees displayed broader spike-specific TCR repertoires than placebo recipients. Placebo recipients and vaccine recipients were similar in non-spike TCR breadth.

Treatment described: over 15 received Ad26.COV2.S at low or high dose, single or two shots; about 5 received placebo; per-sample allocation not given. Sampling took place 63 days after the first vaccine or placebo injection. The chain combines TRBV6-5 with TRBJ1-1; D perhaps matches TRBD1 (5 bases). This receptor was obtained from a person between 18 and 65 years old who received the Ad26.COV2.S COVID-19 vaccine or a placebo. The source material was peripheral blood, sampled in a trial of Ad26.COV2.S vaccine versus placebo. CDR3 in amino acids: CASILPGVTEAFF. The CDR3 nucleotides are TGTGCCAGCATTTTACCGGGGGTGACTGAAGCTTTCTTT.